There are many counts of the clone carrying this T cell receptor (beta chain). The antigen remains undetermined. These data come from a study of blood T cells in healthy people across ages. Between the trimmed V and J ends, which lost 0 bases and 5 bases, there was a span of 16 bases. The CDR3 runs 16 residues. Germline CDR1 and CDR2: LGHDT and YNNKEL (reference sequence). Findings and caveats of the study: Long-lived donors exceeded aged donors in naive CD4+ cells and diversity. Age brought a roughly linear fall in TCR beta diversity measured per million T cells.

Next came a second PCR, run for about 7 to 11 cycles, which used a sample-barcoded 5' primer along with a J-beta primer mix. Every individual sample yielded 2.5 million or more paired-end reads (each containing CDR3). TCRdb reprocessed the 5' RACE reads with MiXCR, giving one entry per CDR3 protein. This sample carries a few hundred thousand distinct CDR3 sequences, more than 45% of them seen once, and the ten largest clones take 51%. The TCR originated in a man between 60 and 75 years old in good health. The chain employs TRBV3-1 and TRBJ2-5; TRBD2 is a possible D gene (5 bases). Sequencing was done on a sample of blood. The CDR3 DNA follows: TGTGCCAGCAGCCAAGATCTAAGCGTAGCGATGGAGACCCAGTACTTC. Its protein product is CASSQDLSVAMETQYF.